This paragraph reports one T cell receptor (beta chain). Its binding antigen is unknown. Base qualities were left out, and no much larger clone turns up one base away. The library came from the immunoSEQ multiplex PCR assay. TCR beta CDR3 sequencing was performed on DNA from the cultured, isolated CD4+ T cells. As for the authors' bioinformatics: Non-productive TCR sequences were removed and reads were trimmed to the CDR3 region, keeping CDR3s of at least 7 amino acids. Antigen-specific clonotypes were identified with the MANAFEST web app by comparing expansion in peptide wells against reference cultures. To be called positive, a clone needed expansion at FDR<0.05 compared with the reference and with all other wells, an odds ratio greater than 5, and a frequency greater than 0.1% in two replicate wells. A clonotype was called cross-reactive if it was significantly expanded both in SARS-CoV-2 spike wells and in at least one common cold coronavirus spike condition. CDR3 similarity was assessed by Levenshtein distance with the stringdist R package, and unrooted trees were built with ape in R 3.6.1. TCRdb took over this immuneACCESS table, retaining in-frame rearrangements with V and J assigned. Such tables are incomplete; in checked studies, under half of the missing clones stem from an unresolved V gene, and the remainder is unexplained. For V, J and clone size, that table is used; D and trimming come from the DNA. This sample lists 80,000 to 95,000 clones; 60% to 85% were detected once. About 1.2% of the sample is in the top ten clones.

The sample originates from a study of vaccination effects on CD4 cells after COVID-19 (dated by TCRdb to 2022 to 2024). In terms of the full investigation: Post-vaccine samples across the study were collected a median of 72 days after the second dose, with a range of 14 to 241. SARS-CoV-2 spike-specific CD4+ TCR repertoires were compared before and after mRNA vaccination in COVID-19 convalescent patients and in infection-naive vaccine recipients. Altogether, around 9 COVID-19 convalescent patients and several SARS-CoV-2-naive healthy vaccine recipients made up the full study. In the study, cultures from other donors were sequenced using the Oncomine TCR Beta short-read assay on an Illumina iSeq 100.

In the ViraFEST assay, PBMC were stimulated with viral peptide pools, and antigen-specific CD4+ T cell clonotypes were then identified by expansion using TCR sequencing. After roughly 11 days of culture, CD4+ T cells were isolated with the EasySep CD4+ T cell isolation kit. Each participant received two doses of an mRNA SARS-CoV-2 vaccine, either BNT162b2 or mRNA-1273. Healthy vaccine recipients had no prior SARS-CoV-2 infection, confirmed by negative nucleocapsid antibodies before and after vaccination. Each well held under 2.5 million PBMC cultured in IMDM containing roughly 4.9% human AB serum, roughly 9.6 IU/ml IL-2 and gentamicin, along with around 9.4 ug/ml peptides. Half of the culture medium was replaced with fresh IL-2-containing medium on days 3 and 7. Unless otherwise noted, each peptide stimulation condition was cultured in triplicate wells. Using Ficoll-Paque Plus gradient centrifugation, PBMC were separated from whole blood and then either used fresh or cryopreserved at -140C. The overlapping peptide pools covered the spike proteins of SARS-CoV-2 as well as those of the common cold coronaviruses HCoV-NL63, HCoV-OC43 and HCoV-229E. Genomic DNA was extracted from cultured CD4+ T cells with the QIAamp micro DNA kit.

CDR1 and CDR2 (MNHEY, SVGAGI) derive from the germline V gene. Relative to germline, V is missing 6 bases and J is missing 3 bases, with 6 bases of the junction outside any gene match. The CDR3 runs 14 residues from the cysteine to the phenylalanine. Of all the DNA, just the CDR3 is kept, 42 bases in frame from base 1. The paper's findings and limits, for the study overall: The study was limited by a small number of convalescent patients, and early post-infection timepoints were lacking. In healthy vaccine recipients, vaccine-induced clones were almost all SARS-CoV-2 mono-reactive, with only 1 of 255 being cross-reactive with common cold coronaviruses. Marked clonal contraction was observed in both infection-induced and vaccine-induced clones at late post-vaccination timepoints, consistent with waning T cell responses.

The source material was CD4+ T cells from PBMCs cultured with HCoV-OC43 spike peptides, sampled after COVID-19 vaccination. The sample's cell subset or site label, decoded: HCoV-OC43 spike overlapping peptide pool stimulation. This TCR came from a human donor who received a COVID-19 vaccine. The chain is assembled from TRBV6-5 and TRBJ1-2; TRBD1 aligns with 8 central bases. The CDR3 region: CASRMTGVDYGYTF. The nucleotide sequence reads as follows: TGTGCCAGCAGAATGACAGGGGTGGACTATGGCTACACCTTC.